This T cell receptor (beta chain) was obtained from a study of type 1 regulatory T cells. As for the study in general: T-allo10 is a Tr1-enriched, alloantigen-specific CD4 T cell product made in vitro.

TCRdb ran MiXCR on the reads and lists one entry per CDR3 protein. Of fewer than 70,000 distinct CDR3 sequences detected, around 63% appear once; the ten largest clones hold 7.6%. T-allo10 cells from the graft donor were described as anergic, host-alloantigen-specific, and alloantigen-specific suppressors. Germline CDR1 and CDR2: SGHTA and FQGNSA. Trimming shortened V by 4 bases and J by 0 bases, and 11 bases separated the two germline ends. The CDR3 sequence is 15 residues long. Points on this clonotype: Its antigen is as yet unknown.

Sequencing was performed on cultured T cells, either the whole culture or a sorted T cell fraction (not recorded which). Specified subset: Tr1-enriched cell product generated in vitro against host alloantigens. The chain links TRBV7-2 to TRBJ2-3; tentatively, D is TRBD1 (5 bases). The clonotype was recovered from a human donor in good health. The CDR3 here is CASSSLGRSTDTQYF. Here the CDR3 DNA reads TGTGCCAGCAGCTCCTTGGGGCGCAGCACAGATACGCAGTATTTT.